The source of this TCR beta chain is a study of blood T cell repertoires in COVID-19. Study at large: There were acute and convalescent COVID-19 samples, and they came from the United States, Italy and Spain. In each case, the material was cDNA or gDNA derived from T cells, B-cell-depleted T cells, or PBMCs.

The germline V gene has CDR1 SNHLY and CDR2 FYNNEI. CDR3 size: 15 residues. V was trimmed by 4 bases and J by 0 bases, leaving 12 bases between them. Produced via immunoSEQ multiplex PCR; TCRdb's table is partial and in-frame only. The data contain more than 200,000 clones, roughly 83% of them singletons. Input material: peripheral blood. The clonotype originates from a man aged 40-49 years with acute or convalescent COVID-19. This sequence joins TRBV2 and TRBJ1-1; D gene unclear. Here the CDR3 reads CASSVSEGLNTEAFF. CDR3 nucleotide sequence: TGTGCCAGCAGTGTAAGTGAGGGTTTGAACACTGAAGCTTTCTTT. Combining the CDR3 with reference TRBV2 and TRBJ1-1 gives the whole variable domain EPEVTQTPSHQVTQMGQEVILRCVPISNHLYFYWYRQILGQKVEFLVSFYNNEISEKSEIFDDQFSVERPDGSNFTLKIRSTKLEDSAMYFCASSVSEGLNTEAFFGQGTRLTVV.